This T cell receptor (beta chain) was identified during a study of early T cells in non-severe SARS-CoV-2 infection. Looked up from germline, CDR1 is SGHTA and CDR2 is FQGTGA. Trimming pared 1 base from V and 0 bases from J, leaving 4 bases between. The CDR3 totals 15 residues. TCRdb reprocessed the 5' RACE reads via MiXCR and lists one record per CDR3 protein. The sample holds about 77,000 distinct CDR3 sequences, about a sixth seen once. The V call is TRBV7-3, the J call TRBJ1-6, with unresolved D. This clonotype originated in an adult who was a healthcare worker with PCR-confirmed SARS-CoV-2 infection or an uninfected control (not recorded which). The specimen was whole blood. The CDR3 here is CASSLISSYNSPLHF. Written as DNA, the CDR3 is TGTGCCAGCAGCTTAATCAGCTCCTATAATTCACCCCTCCACTTT. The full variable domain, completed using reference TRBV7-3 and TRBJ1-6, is GAGVSQTPSNKVTEKGKYVELRCDPISGHTALYWYRQSLGQGPEFLIYFQGTGAADDSGLPNDRFFAVRPEGSVSTLKIQRTERGDSAVYLCASSLISSYNSPLHFGNGTRLTVT.